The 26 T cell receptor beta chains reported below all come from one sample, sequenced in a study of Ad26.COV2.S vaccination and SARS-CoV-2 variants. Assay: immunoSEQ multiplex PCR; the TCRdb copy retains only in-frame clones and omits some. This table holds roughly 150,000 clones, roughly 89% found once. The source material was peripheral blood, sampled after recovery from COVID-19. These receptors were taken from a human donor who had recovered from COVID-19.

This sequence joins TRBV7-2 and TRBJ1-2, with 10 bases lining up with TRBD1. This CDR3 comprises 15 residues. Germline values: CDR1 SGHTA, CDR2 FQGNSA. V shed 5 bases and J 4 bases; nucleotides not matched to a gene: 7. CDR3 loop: CASSHGQGETYGYTF. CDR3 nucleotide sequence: TGTGCCAGCAGCCACGGACAGGGGGAGACCTATGGCTACACCTTC.

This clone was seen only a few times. In DNA form, the CDR3 reads TGTGCCAGCAGTGTGCGGGCGGAGCTGTTTTTT. Its translation: CASSVRAELFF. This chain uses TRBV6-6 with TRBJ2-2; tentative D call: TRBD2 (5 bases). The CDR3 loop spans 11 amino acids. In germline, CDR1 is MNHNY, CDR2 SVGAGI (reference sequence). The V end lost 5 bases, the J end lost 10 bases, and 8 bases lay between the germline ends.

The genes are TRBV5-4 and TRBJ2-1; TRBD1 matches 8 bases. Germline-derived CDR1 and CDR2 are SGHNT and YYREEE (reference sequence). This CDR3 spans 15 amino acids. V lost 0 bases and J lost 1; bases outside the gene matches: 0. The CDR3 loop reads CASSLGTGSYNEQFF. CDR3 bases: TGTGCCAGCAGCTTGGGGACAGGGTCCTACAATGAGCAGTTCTTC.

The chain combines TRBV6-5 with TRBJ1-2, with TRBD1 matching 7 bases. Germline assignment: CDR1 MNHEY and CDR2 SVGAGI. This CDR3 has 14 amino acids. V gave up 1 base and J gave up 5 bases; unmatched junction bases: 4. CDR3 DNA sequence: TGTGCCAGCAGTTACTACGGACAGGTTTATGGCTACACCTTC. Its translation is CASSYYGQVYGYTF.

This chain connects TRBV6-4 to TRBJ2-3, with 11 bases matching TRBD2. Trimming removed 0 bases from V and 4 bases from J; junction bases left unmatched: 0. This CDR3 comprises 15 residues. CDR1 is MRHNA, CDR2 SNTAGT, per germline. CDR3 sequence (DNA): TGTGCCAGCAGTGACTCTAGCGGGGGGGCAGATACGCAGTATTTT. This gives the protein CASSDSSGGADTQYF.

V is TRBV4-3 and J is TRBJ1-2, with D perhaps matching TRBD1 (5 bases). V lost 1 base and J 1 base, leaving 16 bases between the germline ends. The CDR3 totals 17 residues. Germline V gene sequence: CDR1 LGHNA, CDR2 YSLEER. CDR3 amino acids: CASSQVLRGRSNYGYTF. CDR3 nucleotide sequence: TGCGCCAGCAGCCAAGTTCTTCGGGGACGGAGTAACTATGGCTACACCTTC.

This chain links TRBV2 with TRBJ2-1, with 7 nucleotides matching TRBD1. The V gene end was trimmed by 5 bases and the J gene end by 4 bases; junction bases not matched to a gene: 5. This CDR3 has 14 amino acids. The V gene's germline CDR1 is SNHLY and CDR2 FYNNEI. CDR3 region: CASSTGTAYNEQFF. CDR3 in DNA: TGTGCCAGCAGTACCGGGACAGCTTACAATGAGCAGTTCTTC.

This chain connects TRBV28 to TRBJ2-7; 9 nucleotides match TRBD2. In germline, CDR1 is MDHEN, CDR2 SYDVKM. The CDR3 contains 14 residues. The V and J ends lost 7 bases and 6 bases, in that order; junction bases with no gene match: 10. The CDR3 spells CASTPGTSPLEQYF. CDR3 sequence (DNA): TGTGCCAGCACCCCCGGGACTAGCCCTCTCGAGCAGTACTTC.

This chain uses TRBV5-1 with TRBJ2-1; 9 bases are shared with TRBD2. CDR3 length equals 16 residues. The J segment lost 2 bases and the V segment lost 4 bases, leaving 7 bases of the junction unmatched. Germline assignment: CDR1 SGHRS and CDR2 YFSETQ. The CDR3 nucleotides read TGCGCCAGCAGCCCTTTTAGCGGGGGCGCCTACAATGAGCAGTTCTTC. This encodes CASSPFSGGAYNEQFF.

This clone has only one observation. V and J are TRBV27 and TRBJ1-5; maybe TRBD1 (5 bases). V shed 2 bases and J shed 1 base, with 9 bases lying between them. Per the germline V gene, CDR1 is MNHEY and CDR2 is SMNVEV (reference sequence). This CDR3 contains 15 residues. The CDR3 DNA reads TGTGCCAGCAGTTTACAGGCAGGGAGCAATCAGCCCCAGCATTTT. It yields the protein CASSLQAGSNQPQHF.

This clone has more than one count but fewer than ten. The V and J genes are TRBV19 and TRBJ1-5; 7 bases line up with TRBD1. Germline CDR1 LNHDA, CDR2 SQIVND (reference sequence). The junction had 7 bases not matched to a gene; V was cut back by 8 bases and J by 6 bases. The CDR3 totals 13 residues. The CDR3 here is CASRTGATQPQHF. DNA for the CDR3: TGTGCCAGTCGAACAGGGGCCACTCAGCCCCAGCATTTT.

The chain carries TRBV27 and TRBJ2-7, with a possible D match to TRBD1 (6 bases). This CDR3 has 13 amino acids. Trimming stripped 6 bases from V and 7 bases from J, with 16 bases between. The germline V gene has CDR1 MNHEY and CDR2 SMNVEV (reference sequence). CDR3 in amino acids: CASRPSGVGEQYF. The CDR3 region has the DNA TGTGCCAGCAGACCATCAGGGGTGGGGGAGCAGTACTTC.

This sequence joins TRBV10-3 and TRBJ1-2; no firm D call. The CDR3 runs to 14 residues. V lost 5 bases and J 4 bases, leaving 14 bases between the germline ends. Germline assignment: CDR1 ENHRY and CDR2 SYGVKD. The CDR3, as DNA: TGTGCCATCAGTACCCCCCAAGCAGTCTATGGCTACACCTTC. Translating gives CAISTPQAVYGYTF.

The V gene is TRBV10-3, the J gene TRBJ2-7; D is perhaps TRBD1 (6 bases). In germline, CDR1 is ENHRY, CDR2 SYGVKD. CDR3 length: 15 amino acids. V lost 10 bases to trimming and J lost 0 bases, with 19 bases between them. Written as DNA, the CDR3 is TGTGCCACCCACCCCCCGGGACACTACTCCTACGAGCAGTACTTC. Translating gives CATHPPGHYSYEQYF.

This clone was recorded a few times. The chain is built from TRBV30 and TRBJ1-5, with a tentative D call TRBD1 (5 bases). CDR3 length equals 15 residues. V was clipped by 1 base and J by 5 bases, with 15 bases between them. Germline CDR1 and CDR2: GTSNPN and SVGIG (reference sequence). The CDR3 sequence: CAWSDSGLRDQPQHF. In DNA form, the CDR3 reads TGTGCCTGGAGTGATTCGGGGCTCCGGGATCAGCCCCAGCATTTT.

The CDR3 spells CASSFGSNQYEQYF. The CDR3 nucleotides are TGTGCCAGCAGTTTCGGCAGCAACCAATACGAGCAGTACTTC. The chain employs TRBV28 and TRBJ2-7; D is unresolved. This CDR3 is 14 amino acids long. V gave up 3 bases and J gave up 4 bases, with 13 bases separating them. Per the germline V gene, CDR1 is MDHEN and CDR2 is SYDVKM.

CDR3 DNA sequence: TGTGCCAGCAACTACCAGACCATAACAGATACGCAGTATTTT. This gives the protein CASNYQTITDTQYF. This sequence joins TRBV25-1 and TRBJ2-3; no firm D call. The CDR3 loop spans 14 amino acids. V was trimmed by 7 bases and J by 3 bases, leaving 14 bases between them. CDR1 MGHDK and CDR2 SYGVNS come from the germline V gene. Supplemented by reference TRBV25-1 and TRBJ2-3, the full variable domain reads EADIYQTPRYLVIGTGKKITLECSQTMGHDKMYWYQQDPGMELHLIHYSYGVNSTEKGDLSSESTVSRIRTEHFPLTLESARPSHTSQYLCASNYQTITDTQYFGPGTRLTVL.

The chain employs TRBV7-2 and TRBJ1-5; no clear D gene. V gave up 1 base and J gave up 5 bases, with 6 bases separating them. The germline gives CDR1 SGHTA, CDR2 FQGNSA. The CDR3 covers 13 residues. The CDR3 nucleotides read TGTGCCAGCAGCTTAGACCTGGATCAGCCCCAGCATTTT. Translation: CASSLDLDQPQHF.

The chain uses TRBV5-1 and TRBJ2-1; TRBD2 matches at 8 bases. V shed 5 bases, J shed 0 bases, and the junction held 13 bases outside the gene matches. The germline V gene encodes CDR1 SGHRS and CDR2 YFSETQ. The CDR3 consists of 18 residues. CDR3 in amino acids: CASRAGGLSLSSYNEQFF. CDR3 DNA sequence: TGCGCCAGCAGGGCGGGGGGTCTATCCCTAAGCTCCTACAATGAGCAGTTCTTC.

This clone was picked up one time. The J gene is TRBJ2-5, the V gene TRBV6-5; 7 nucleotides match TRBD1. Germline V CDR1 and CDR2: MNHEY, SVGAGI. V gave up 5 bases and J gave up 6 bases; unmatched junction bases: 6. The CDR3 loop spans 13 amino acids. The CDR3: CASSTGAKKTQYF. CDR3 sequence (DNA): TGTGCCAGCAGTACAGGGGCAAAAAAGACCCAGTACTTC.

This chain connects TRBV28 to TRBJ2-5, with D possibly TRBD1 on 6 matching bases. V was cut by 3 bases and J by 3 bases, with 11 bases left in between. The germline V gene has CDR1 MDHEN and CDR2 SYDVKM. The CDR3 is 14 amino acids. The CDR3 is CASSFDRLEETQYF. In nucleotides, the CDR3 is TGTGCCAGCAGTTTCGACAGGTTAGAAGAGACCCAGTACTTC.

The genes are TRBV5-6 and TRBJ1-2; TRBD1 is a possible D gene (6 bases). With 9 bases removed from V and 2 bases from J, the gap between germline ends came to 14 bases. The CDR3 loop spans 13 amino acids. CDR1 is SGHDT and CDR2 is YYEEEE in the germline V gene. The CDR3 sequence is CATRDTINYGYTF. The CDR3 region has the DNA TGTGCCACGAGGGACACCATAAACTATGGCTACACCTTC.

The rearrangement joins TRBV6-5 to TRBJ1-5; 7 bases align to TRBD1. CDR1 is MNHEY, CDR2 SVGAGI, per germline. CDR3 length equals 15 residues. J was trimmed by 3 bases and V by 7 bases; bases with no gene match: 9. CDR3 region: CASTKGDRPNQPQHF. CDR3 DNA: TGTGCCAGCACCAAAGGGGACAGACCCAATCAGCCCCAGCATTTT.

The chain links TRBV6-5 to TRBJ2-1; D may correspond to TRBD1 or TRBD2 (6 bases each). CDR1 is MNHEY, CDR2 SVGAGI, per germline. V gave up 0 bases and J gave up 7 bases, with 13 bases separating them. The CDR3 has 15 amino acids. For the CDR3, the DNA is TGTGCCAGCAGTTACTCAAGAGGGGGGACTAATGAGCAGTTCTTC. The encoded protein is CASSYSRGGTNEQFF.

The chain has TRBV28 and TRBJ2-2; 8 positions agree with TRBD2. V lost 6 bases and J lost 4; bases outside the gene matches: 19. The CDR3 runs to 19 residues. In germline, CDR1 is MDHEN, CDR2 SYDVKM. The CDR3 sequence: CASSRIGYSGGLGTGELFF. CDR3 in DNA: TGTGCCAGCAGCCGCATAGGGTACAGCGGGGGTCTAGGCACCGGGGAGCTGTTTTTT.

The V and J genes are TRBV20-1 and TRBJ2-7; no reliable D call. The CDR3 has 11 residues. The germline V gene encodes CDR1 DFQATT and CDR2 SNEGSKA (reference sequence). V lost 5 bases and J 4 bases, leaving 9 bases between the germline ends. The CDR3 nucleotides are TGCAGTGCTGTCCGAGGATACGAGCAGTACTTC. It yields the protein CSAVRGYEQYF.